Following are 2 T cell receptor beta chains from one sample sequenced in a study of blood T cells in healthy people across ages. Primed by a sample-barcoded 5' primer and a J-beta primer mix, a second PCR proceeded for 7 to 11 cycles. TCRdb processed the 5' RACE reads anew with MiXCR; each CDR3 protein has one entry. The top ten hold around 21% of the sample, which has under 950,000 distinct CDR3 sequences, about 20% seen once. Sequencing input: blood. The receptors were sampled from a man aged 65-85 years in good health.

This clonotype came up a few times. The rearrangement joins TRBV27 to TRBJ1-1; D is undetermined. Germline loops: CDR1 MNHEY, CDR2 SMNVEV (reference sequence). There are 14 residues in the CDR3. V shed 6 bases and J shed 4 bases, with 15 bases lying between them. The CDR3 DNA sequence: TGTGCCAGCAGGGTTCTGCGGCGAGGCACTGAAGCTTTCTTT. Translating gives CASRVLRRGTEAFF.

The chain has TRBV30 and TRBJ1-2; 9 bases line up with TRBD1. Germline loops: CDR1 GTSNPN, CDR2 SVGIG (reference sequence). The length of the CDR3 is 12 residues. The J segment lost 7 bases and the V segment lost 5 bases, leaving 5 bases of the junction unmatched. CDR3 coding DNA: TGTGCCTGGGACGGGACAGGGCTTGGCTACACCTTC. This codes for CAWDGTGLGYTF.